A selection of T cell receptor beta chains follows, all from one sample in a study of response to subunit inactivated influenza vaccine. Each CDR3 protein is one row after TCRdb ran MiXCR on the RT-PCR reads. The top ten clones hold 9.5% to 13% of a sample with a few hundred thousand distinct CDR3 sequences, 20% to 25% of them seen once. This specimen was PBMCs from blood, taken about 20 months after vaccination. All receptors derive from a man aged 50 to 75 who received an inactivated influenza vaccine. The CDR3 runs from the conserved cysteine through the conserved F or W. The D gene is left open where the match is weak. Rows may omit the clone size; those that give it use once, few, many or a size class.

j_call clone_size d_call v_call cdr3_aa cdr3_nt
TRBJ2-2 few . TRBV4-3 CASSPGGRVGAGELFF TGCGCCAGCAGCCCCGGCGGCAGGGTAGGAGCCGGGGAGCTGTTTTTT
TRBJ2-1 . . TRBV6-2/TRBV6-3 CASSLDRYSYNEQFF TGTGCCAGCAGTCTGGACAGATACTCCTACAATGAGCAGTTCTTC
TRBJ2-7 many TRBD1 TRBV15 CATSTDREPYEQYF TGTGCCACCAGCACGGACAGGGAGCCTTACGAGCAGTACTTC
TRBJ2-7 . . TRBV20-1 CSVDGRGNVEQYF TGCAGTGTCGATGGCAGGGGTAATGTCGAGCAGTACTTC
TRBJ1-2 . . TRBV19 CASSIHNYGYTF TGTGCCAGTAGTATTCACAACTATGGCTACACCTTC
TRBJ1-1 . . TRBV5-6 CASQQGDRRDTEAFF TGTGCCAGCCAACAGGGTGATAGGCGGGACACTGAAGCTTTCTTT
TRBJ2-7 . TRBD2 TRBV3-1 CASRPSLAGGFYEQYF TGTGCCAGCAGGCCAAGTCTAGCGGGGGGTTTCTACGAGCAGTACTTC
TRBJ2-3 . TRBD1 TRBV5-4 CASSLRRQGGTDTQYF TGTGCCAGCAGCTTGAGGCGACAGGGGGGCACAGATACGCAGTATTTT
TRBJ2-1 few . TRBV12-3/TRBV12-4 CASSLVGGVNNEQFF TGTGCCAGCAGTTTAGTGGGCGGGGTTAACAATGAGCAGTTCTTC
TRBJ1-2 . . TRBV7-9 CASSFGTRNYGYTF TGTGCCAGCAGCTTTGGCACCCGTAACTATGGCTACACCTTC
TRBJ1-1 few TRBD1 TRBV4-2 CASSQDIQIGTAKNTEAFF TGTGCCAGCAGCCAAGATATCCAGATTGGGACAGCCAAGAACACTGAAGCTTTCTTT
TRBJ1-5 few . TRBV2 CASSITGSKPQHF TGTGCCAGCAGTATTACGGGTTCGAAGCCCCAGCATTTT
TRBJ1-6 . . TRBV20-1 CSARESGSNSPLHF TGCAGTGCTAGGGAGTCGGGGTCCAATTCACCCCTCCACTTT
TRBJ2-5 . TRBD2 TRBV28 CASRQGLAGVKTQYF TGTGCCAGCAGGCAAGGACTAGCGGGAGTGAAGACCCAGTACTTC